This T cell receptor beta chain originates from a study of OX40 agonist ivuxolimab in advanced cancers. Turning to the study itself: Patients were dosed intravenously with ivuxolimab at 0.01 to 10 mg/kg every 2 weeks. Patients enrolled in dose escalation were diagnosed with hepatocellular carcinoma, melanoma, renal cell or head and neck cancer.

Regarding this clone: Its cognate antigen is unknown.

The CDR3 has 12 amino acids. Trimming cost V 5 bases and J 5 bases, with 9 bases left between them. From germline, CDR1 is MDHEN and CDR2 SYDVKM. Study-wide findings and caveats: Relative to CD4+ cells, CD8+ T cells on average had more expanded clones.

Clones were read by immunoSEQ multiplex PCR, and TCRdb kept only the in-frame ones, dropping some. Of 15,000 to 25,000 clones listed, about three quarters were seen once; the top ten hold roughly 13%. The investigators sampled blood at baseline, at cycle 4 day 1, and at cycle 7 day 1. The chain has TRBV28 and TRBJ2-5; D possibly matches TRBD1 or TRBD2 (5 bases each). The receptor was isolated from an adult with an advanced solid tumor such as melanoma, head and neck, liver or kidney cancer. The sample in question was CD4+ or CD8+ T cells sorted from blood, obtained in a trial of the OX40 agonist ivuxolimab. CDR3 bases: TGTGCCAGCAGTCCCGAGGGGGAGACCCAGTACTTC. The encoded protein is CASSPEGETQYF.